The clone carrying this T cell receptor (beta chain) was seen a few times. Its antigen is as yet unknown. This entry comes from a study of CD8 T cells in ankylosing spondylitis. Findings and caveats of the study: CD8+ cells made up the disease-linked clones, which were relatively rare in peripheral blood. Matched ankylosing spondylitis synovial fluid reportedly contained a significantly enriched population of disease-linked clones. Ankylosing spondylitis blood appeared to be characterized by a TCR beta motif of eight or nine highly homologous variants. Certain motif variants had earlier appeared in reactive arthritis synovial fluid and blood.

In germline, CDR1 is KGHSH, CDR2 LQKENI. V lost 6 bases to trimming and J lost 1 base; unmatched junction nucleotides: 10. The CDR3 sequence is 16 residues long. Making use of molecular barcodes, quantitative 5'-RACE generated TCR beta libraries. TCRdb re-called the 5' RACE reads through MiXCR, storing one row per CDR3 protein. The sample yields around 770,000 distinct CDR3 sequences, approximately 12% seen once. This chain links TRBV18 with TRBJ2-7, with 9 positions matching TRBD2. Source material: blood, either unsorted or a sorted T cell fraction (not recorded which). This TCR derives from a male donor with ankylosing spondylitis. The CDR3 nucleotides read TGTGCCAGCTCCCCAGGAGCGGGGGGACTTTCCTACGAGCAGTACTTC. Encoded protein: CASSPGAGGLSYEQYF.